The present T cell receptor beta chain was sequenced within a study of T-cell reconstitution after alpha-beta-depleted transplantation in children. The TCRbeta library was prepared with unique molecular identifiers. TCRdb passed the PCR reads through MiXCR, listing each CDR3 protein once. The sample records some 550,000 distinct CDR3 sequences, about a sixth being singletons. This CDR3 has 12 residues. Germline lookup yields CDR1 SEHNR and CDR2 FQNEAQ (reference sequence). Trimming cost V 6 bases and J 9 bases, with 11 bases left between them. The sample consisted of PBMCs from the stem cell graft donor, taken from the stem cell graft. The sequence was obtained from a human donor who donated a stem cell graft to a child with acute lymphoblastic leukemia. The genes are TRBV7-9 and TRBJ2-2; D gene ambiguous. Here the CDR3 DNA reads TGTGCCAGCAGTCCCCCTACCAGGGAGCTGTTTTTT. Translated: CASSPPTRELFF. Full variable domain (rest looked up from reference TRBV7-9 and TRBJ2-2): DTGVSQNPRHKITKRGQNVTFRCDPISEHNRLYWYRQTLGQGPEFLTYFQNEAQLEKSRLLSDRFSAERPKGSFSTLEIQRTEQGDSAMYLCASSPPTRELFFGEGSRLTVL.